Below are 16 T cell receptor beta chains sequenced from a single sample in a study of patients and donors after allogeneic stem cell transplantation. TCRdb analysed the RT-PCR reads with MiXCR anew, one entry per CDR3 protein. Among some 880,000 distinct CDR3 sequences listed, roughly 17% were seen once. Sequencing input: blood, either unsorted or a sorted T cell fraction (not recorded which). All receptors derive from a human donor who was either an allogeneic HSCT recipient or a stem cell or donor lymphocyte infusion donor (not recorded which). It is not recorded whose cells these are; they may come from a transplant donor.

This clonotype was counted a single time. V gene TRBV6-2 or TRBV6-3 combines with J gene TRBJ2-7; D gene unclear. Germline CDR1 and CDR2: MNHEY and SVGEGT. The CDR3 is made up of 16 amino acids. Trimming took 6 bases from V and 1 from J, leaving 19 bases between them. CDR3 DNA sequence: TGTGCCAGCAGCATCTCTGGAACCATGGAGTCCTACGAGCAGTACTTC. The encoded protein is CASSISGTMESYEQYF.

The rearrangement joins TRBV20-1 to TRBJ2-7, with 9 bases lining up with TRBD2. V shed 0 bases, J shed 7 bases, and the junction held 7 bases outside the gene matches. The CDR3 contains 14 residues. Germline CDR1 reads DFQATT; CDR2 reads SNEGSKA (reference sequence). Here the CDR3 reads CSARDIAGAAEQYF. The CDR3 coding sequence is TGCAGTGCTAGAGATATAGCGGGAGCGGCGGAGCAGTACTTC.

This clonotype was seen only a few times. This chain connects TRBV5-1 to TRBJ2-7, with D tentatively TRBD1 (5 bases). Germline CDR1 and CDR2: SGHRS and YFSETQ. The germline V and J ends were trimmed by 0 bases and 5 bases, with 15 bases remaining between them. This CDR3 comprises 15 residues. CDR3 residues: CASSLEAGKGDEQYF. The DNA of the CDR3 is TGCGCCAGCAGCTTGGAGGCAGGGAAGGGCGACGAGCAGTACTTC. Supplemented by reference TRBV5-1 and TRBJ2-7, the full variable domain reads KAGVTQTPRYLIKTRGQQVTLSCSPISGHRSVSWYQQTPGQGLQFLFEYFSETQRNKGNFPGRFSGRQFSNSRSEMNVSTLELGDSALYLCASSLEAGKGDEQYFGPGTRLTVT.

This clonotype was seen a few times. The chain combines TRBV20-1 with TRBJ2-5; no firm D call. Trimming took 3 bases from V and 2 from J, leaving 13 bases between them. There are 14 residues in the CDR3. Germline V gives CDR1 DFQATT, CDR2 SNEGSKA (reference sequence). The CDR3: CSASYGGKQETQYF. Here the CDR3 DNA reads TGCAGTGCTAGTTATGGCGGAAAACAAGAGACCCAGTACTTC.

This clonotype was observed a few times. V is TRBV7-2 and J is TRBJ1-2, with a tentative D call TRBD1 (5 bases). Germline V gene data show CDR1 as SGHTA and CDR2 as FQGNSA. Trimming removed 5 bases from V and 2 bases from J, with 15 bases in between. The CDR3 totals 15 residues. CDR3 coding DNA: TGTGCCAGCAGCACTAGCGGGGGGTCAAACTATGGCTACACCTTC. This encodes CASSTSGGSNYGYTF.

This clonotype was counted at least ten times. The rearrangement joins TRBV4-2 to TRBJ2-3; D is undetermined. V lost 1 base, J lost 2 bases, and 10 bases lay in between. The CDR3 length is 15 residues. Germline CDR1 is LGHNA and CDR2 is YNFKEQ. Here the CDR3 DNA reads TGTGCCAGCAGCCAAGGTGCCGGGTTCACAGATACGCAGTATTTT. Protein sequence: CASSQGAGFTDTQYF.

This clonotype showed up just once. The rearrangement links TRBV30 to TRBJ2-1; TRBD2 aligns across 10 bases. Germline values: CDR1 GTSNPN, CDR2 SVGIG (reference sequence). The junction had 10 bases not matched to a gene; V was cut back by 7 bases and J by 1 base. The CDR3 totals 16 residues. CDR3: CASTAGGVVSYNEQFF. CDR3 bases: TGTGCCTCGACAGCGGGAGGGGTAGTGTCCTACAATGAGCAGTTCTTC.

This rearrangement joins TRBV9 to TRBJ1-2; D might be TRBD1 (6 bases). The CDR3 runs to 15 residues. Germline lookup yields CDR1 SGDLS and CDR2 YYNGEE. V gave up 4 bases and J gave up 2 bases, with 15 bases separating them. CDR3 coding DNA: TGTGCCAGCAGCCTCCGAGTCGACAGGAACTATGGCTACACCTTC. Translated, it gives CASSLRVDRNYGYTF.

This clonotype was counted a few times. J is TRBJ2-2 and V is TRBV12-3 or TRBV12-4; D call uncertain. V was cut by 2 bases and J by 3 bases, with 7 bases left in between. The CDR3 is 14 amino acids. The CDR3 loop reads CASSLFRDTGELFF. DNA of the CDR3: TGTGCCAGCAGTTTATTCCGGGACACCGGGGAGCTGTTTTTT.

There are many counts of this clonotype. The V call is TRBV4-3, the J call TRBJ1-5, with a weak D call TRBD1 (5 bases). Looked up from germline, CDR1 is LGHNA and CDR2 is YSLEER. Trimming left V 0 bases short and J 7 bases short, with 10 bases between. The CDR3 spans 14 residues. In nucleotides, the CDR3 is TGCGCCAGCAGCCAAGAGTTGGGGCGGCAGCCCCAGCATTTT. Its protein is CASSQELGRQPQHF.

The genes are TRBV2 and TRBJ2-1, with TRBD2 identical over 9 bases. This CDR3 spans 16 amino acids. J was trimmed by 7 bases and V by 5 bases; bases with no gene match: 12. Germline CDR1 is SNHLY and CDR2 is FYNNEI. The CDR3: CASSNRLADLRNEQFF. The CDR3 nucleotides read TGTGCCAGCAGTAACCGACTAGCGGACCTTCGGAATGAGCAGTTCTTC.

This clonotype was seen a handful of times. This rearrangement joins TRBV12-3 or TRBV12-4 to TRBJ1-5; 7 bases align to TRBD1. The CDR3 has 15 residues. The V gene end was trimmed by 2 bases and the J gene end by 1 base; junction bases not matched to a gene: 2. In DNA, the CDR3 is TGTGCCAGCAGTTTAAGGGGGCTGAGCAATCAGCCCCAGCATTTT. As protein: CASSLRGLSNQPQHF.

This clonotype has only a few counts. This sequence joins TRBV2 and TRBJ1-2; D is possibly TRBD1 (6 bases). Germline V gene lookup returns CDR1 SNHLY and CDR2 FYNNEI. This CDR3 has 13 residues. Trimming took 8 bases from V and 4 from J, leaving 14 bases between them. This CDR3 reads CASATGLLYGYTF. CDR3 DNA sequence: TGTGCCAGCGCTACAGGGCTCCTCTATGGCTACACCTTC.

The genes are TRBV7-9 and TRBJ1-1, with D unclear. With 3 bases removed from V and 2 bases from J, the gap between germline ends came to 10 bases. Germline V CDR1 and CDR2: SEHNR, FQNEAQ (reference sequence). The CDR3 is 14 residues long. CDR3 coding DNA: TGTGCCAGCAGCTTTAGCACAGATAACACTGAAGCTTTCTTT. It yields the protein CASSFSTDNTEAFF.

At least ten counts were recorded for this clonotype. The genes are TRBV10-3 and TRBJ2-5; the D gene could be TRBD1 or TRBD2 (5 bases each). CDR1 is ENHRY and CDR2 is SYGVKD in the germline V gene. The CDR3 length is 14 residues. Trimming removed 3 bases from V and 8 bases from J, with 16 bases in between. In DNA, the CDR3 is TGTGCCATCAGTGACCACGGGACGGCTAGCACCCAGTACTTC. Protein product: CAISDHGTASTQYF.

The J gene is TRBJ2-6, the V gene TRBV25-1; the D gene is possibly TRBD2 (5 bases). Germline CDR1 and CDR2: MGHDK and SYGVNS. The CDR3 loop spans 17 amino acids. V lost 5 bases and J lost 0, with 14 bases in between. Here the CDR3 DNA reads TGTGCCAGCAGTACAGCCGAGACTATCTCTGGGGCCAACGTCCTGACTTTC. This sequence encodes CASSTAETISGANVLTF.